One sample yielded the 32 T cell receptor beta chains listed below, sequenced in a study of blood T cell repertoires in COVID-19. This table comes from immunoSEQ multiplex PCR, and its TCRdb copy is limited to in-frame clones, with some not included. The sample contains under 60,000 clones, approximately 80% of which appear only once. Material for sequencing was peripheral blood. The receptors were gathered from a man in his 70s with acute or convalescent COVID-19.

The rearrangement joins TRBV7-2 to TRBJ1-5; D uncertain. The V end was cut by 8 bases, the J end by 4 bases, with 12 bases between. The CDR3 runs 13 residues. CDR1 is SGHTA, CDR2 FQGNSA, per germline. The CDR3 spells CASSATRNQPQHF. CDR3 sequence (DNA): TGTGCCAGCTCCGCTACCCGAAATCAGCCCCAGCATTTT.

V is TRBV4-1 and J is TRBJ2-1, with 11 bases lining up with TRBD2. The CDR3 contains 16 residues. Trimming cost V 5 bases and J 8 bases; bases outside gene matches: 11. The germline V gene encodes CDR1 MGHRA and CDR2 YSYEKL. The CDR3 DNA follows: TGCGCCAGCAGCAGGAATAGCGGGGGGGTGGGCGATGAGCAGTTCTTC. Translation gives CASSRNSGGVGDEQFF.

This clone was seen a few times. The chain employs TRBV6-5 and TRBJ1-1, with TRBD1 matching over 9 bases. This CDR3 region has 15 residues. Unmatched junction bases numbered 7, after V lost 5 bases and J lost 3 bases. Germline values: CDR1 MNHEY, CDR2 SVGAGI. This chain's CDR3 is CASSLWDRADTEAFF. The CDR3 DNA reads TGTGCCAGCAGTCTTTGGGACAGGGCGGACACTGAAGCTTTCTTT.

V gene TRBV7-9 combines with J gene TRBJ1-1, with 8 nucleotides matching TRBD1. CDR1 SEHNR and CDR2 FQNEAQ come from the germline V gene (reference sequence). V lost 5 bases and J lost 1; bases outside the gene matches: 9. The CDR3 is 16 amino acids. As DNA, the CDR3 is TGTGCCAGCAGCCCAGTTCCCAGGGGGCCGAACACTGAAGCTTTCTTT. Protein: CASSPVPRGPNTEAFF.

V and J are TRBV2 and TRBJ1-3, with 7 bases aligning to TRBD1. Trimming took 6 bases from V and 0 from J; bases not matched to a gene: 11. Germline V lookup: CDR1 SNHLY, CDR2 FYNNEI. CDR3 size: 17 residues. In DNA, the CDR3 is TGTGCCAGCAGACGCGAGACCAGGACAGGCTCTGGAAACACCATATATTTT. This encodes CASRRETRTGSGNTIYF.

The chain links TRBV27 to TRBJ1-5; D not resolved. The germline V gene has CDR1 MNHEY and CDR2 SMNVEV (reference sequence). This CDR3 has 13 residues. The V gene lost 10 bases and the J gene lost 2 bases, with 12 bases spanning the gap. In DNA, the CDR3 is TGTGCCACCCTATCCCGAGGCAATCAGCCCCAGCATTTT. This translates into CATLSRGNQPQHF.

The chain is built from TRBV9 and TRBJ1-5; D gene uncertain. V was cut by 3 bases and J by 2 bases, with 12 bases left in between. Germline V gene data show CDR1 as SGDLS and CDR2 as YYNGEE. The CDR3 totals 15 residues. The CDR3 spells CASSAAEGGNQPQHF. CDR3 DNA sequence: TGTGCCAGCAGCGCCGCGGAGGGTGGCAATCAGCCCCAGCATTTT.

This sequence joins TRBV11-3 and TRBJ2-2; D gene unclear. Trimming pared 0 bases from V and 5 bases from J, leaving 4 bases between. The CDR3 has 13 residues. The germline V gene encodes CDR1 SGHNT and CDR2 YENEEA. CDR3 sequence: CASSLDPTGELFF. In DNA form, the CDR3 reads TGTGCCAGCAGCTTAGATCCGACCGGGGAGCTGTTTTTT.

This clone was seen only a few times. V and J are TRBV5-1 and TRBJ1-1, with D possibly TRBD1 on 6 matching bases. The CDR3 has 16 residues. Per germline, CDR1 SGHRS and CDR2 YFSETQ. V gave up 2 bases and J gave up 5 bases, with 19 bases separating them. CDR3: CASSFPQGREGTEAFF. For the CDR3, the DNA is TGCGCCAGCAGCTTTCCGCAGGGGAGAGAAGGGACTGAAGCTTTCTTT.

V usage is TRBV12-3 or TRBV12-4 and J usage is TRBJ1-5; the match to TRBD1 covers 9 bases. V lost 6 bases, J lost 7 bases, and 4 bases stayed unmatched. The CDR3 extends over 13 amino acids. CDR3 amino acids: CASSSDRGQPQHF. The CDR3 bases are TGTGCCAGCAGCTCCGACAGGGGGCAGCCCCAGCATTTT.

The genes are TRBV7-3 and TRBJ2-5, with 13 bases matching TRBD2. Germline values: CDR1 SGHTA, CDR2 FQGTGA. CDR3 length equals 17 residues. Trimming took 0 bases from V and 2 from J; bases not matched to a gene: 3. This chain's CDR3 is CASSLTGLAGLQETQYF. The CDR3 DNA sequence: TGTGCCAGCAGCTTAACGGGACTAGCGGGGTTACAAGAGACCCAGTACTTC.

The chain combines TRBV28 with TRBJ1-1, with D possibly TRBD1 on 6 matching bases. Germline values: CDR1 MDHEN, CDR2 SYDVKM. V was trimmed by 5 bases and J by 0 bases, leaving 16 bases between them. This CDR3 region has 16 residues. In nucleotides, the CDR3 is TGTGCCAGCAGTGTGCCCCGACAGGCGTTGAACACTGAAGCTTTCTTT. Amino acids: CASSVPRQALNTEAFF. The full variable domain, its missing parts supplied by reference TRBV28 and TRBJ1-1, is DVKVTQSSRYLVKRTGEKVFLECVQDMDHENMFWYRQDPGLGLRLIYFSYDVKMKEKGDIPEGYSVSREKKERFSLILESASTNQTSMYLCASSVPRQALNTEAFFGQGTRLTVV.

CDR3 in DNA: TGTGCCAGCAGTTTACCACTCGGTACCGGCACTGAAGCTTTCTTT. As protein: CASSLPLGTGTEAFF. The chain combines TRBV7-9 with TRBJ1-1; D unclear. CDR3 length: 15 residues. With 6 bases removed from V and 4 bases from J, the gap between germline ends came to 18 bases. The germline CDR1 and CDR2 sequences are SEHNR and FQNEAQ (reference sequence).

This chain connects TRBV6-4 to TRBJ1-1; no clear D. The V and J ends lost 8 bases and 4 bases respectively, with 17 bases between them. The CDR3 loop spans 14 amino acids. The germline gives CDR1 MRHNA, CDR2 SNTAGT. The CDR3 DNA sequence: TGTGCCAGCCGGGTAGAGGGCTGGGGCACTGAAGCTTTCTTT. Protein product: CASRVEGWGTEAFF.

The chain is built from TRBV29-1 and TRBJ2-2, with 11 bases matching TRBD1. Losses at the gene ends were 7 bases for V and 2 bases for J; bases not matched to a gene: 3. This CDR3 contains 14 residues. Looked up from germline, CDR1 is SQVTM and CDR2 is ANQGSEA. The CDR3 DNA reads TGCAGCGCCAGGACAGGGGGCAACACCGGGGAGCTGTTTTTT. It codes for CSARTGGNTGELFF.

V is TRBV19 and J is TRBJ1-1, with D hard to call. This CDR3 is built from 14 residues. V lost 8 bases and J 4 bases, leaving 17 bases between the germline ends. Germline assignment: CDR1 LNHDA and CDR2 SQIVND (reference sequence). The CDR3, as DNA: TGTGCCAGTTCCGCCGGGCCTCGGGGCACTGAAGCTTTCTTT. Its protein is CASSAGPRGTEAFF.

The chain has TRBV5-1 and TRBJ1-6, with TRBD1 matching 7 bases. Germline assignment: CDR1 SGHRS and CDR2 YFSETQ. The ends lost 0 bases at V and 7 bases at J; junction bases unmatched: 4. The CDR3 sequence is 15 residues long. The CDR3: CASSLGTGKNSPLHF. The CDR3 DNA is TGCGCCAGCAGCTTGGGGACAGGCAAAAATTCACCCCTCCACTTT.

The V call is TRBV3-1 (or the pseudogene TRBV3-2), the J call TRBJ2-1; D call uncertain. V was pared by 1 base and J by 15 bases, with 10 bases between. Germline V lookup: CDR1 LGHDT, CDR2 YNNKEL (reference sequence). This CDR3 has 11 amino acids. The DNA of the CDR3 is TGTGCCAGCAGCCAAGGAGCTAGAGGGTTCTTC. This encodes CASSQGARGFF.

V usage is TRBV6-6 and J usage is TRBJ2-7; 8 positions agree with TRBD1. V gave up 0 bases and J gave up 0 bases; unmatched junction bases: 4. The CDR3 contains 16 residues. Germline CDR1 reads MNHNY; CDR2 reads SVGAGI (reference sequence). The CDR3, as DNA: TGTGCCAGCAGTTACTCGAAGGGACAGGCCTCCTACGAGCAGTACTTC. Translation gives CASSYSKGQASYEQYF.

This clone was seen more than once but under ten times. The chain carries TRBV25-1 and TRBJ1-2, with TRBD1 matching over 8 bases. Germline CDR1 reads MGHDK; CDR2 reads SYGVNS. The CDR3 runs 17 residues. V lost 0 bases to trimming and J lost 5 bases; unmatched junction nucleotides: 11. The CDR3 bases are TGTGCCAGCAGTGAATATAGAGGAGAGACAGGGGATTATGGCTACACCTTC. Residues: CASSEYRGETGDYGYTF.

The chain recombines TRBV7-2 with TRBJ2-7; perhaps TRBD1 as D (6 bases). Germline CDR1 and CDR2: SGHTA and FQGNSA. V was pared by 5 bases and J by 4 bases, with 15 bases between. CDR3 length: 14 residues. The CDR3 DNA follows: TGTGCCAGCAGCCCGCAGGGACATTCTTACGAGCAGTACTTC. The encoded protein is CASSPQGHSYEQYF.

The chain recombines TRBV10-1 with TRBJ2-3; D unclear. The CDR3 has 11 residues. Trimming removed 5 bases at V and 6 bases at J, with 6 bases between. In germline, CDR1 is WNHNN, CDR2 SYGVQD (reference sequence). CDR3 in amino acids: CASSFEDTQYF. In DNA form, the CDR3 reads TGCGCCAGCAGTTTTGAGGATACGCAGTATTTT.

This clone has a single count. The V and J genes are TRBV10-3 and TRBJ2-7, with a possible D match to TRBD2 (6 bases). The CDR3 covers 15 residues. Germline lookup yields CDR1 ENHRY and CDR2 SYGVKD. Trimming shortened V by 3 bases and J by 4 bases, and 16 bases separated the two germline ends. The CDR3 DNA follows: TGTGCCATCAGTGAACGACTAGGGGTGGATTACGAGCAGTACTTC. Translation: CAISERLGVDYEQYF.

The V and J genes are TRBV5-1 and TRBJ2-4; the match to TRBD1 covers 7 bases. Trimming removed 3 bases from V and 6 bases from J; junction bases left unmatched: 3. CDR3 length: 13 amino acids. Germline CDR1 and CDR2: SGHRS and YFSETQ. CDR3 protein: CASSSGQTNIQYF. The DNA of the CDR3 is TGCGCCAGCAGCTCGGGACAGACAAACATTCAGTACTTC.

The V call is TRBV9, the J call TRBJ2-7, with TRBD2 matching over 7 bases. Losses at the gene ends were 0 bases for V and 5 bases for J; bases not matched to a gene: 2. The CDR3 covers 13 residues. Germline-derived CDR1 and CDR2 are SGDLS and YYNGEE. The CDR3 here is CASSVGGGNEQYF. The DNA for the CDR3 is TGTGCCAGCAGCGTAGGGGGAGGGAACGAGCAGTACTTC.

The V and J genes are TRBV27 and TRBJ1-2; maybe TRBD1 (6 bases). The V end lost 8 bases, the J end lost 4 bases, and 11 bases lay between the germline ends. There are 12 residues in the CDR3. CDR1 and CDR2 from the germline V gene are MNHEY and SMNVEV (reference sequence). The CDR3 DNA is TGTGCCAGCGGCATAGGGGGCTATGGCTACACCTTC. It translates to CASGIGGYGYTF.

This rearrangement joins TRBV4-1 to TRBJ2-1, with 12 bases aligning to TRBD2. The CDR3 has 16 residues. Germline-derived CDR1 and CDR2 are MGHRA and YSYEKL. V was clipped by 3 bases and J by 11 bases; unmatched bases: 11. Here the CDR3 reads CASSHVTTSGSSKQFF. DNA of the CDR3: TGCGCCAGCAGCCATGTGACGACTAGCGGGAGTTCCAAGCAGTTCTTC.

The genes are TRBV28 and TRBJ1-4; 8 bases match TRBD1. CDR1 and CDR2 from the germline V gene are MDHEN and SYDVKM. This CDR3 has 13 amino acids. Trimming removed 3 bases from V and 10 bases from J; junction bases left unmatched: 4. The chain's CDR3 is CASSLQDRGKLFF. Written as DNA, the CDR3 is TGTGCCAGCAGTTTGCAAGACAGGGGAAAACTGTTTTTT.

This chain connects TRBV2 to TRBJ1-4; 7 nucleotides align to TRBD1. Looked up from germline, CDR1 is SNHLY and CDR2 is FYNNEI. The CDR3 loop spans 16 amino acids. The junction had 13 bases not matched to a gene; V was cut back by 5 bases and J by 7 bases. The DNA of the CDR3 is TGTGCCAGCAGTAGTCGGGCAGGGGGTATGGTTGAAAAACTGTTTTTT. It specifies CASSSRAGGMVEKLFF.

This rearrangement joins TRBV29-1 to TRBJ2-5, with D hard to call. With 4 bases removed from V and 9 bases from J, the gap between germline ends came to 9 bases. The CDR3 is 10 residues long. Germline assignment: CDR1 SQVTM and CDR2 ANQGSEA. CDR3 DNA sequence: TGCAGCGTTGGGTCCCAGTCCCAGTACTTC. As protein: CSVGSQSQYF.

On this clone: Germline is not matched at one junction end, which may reflect a read error. The V gene is TRBV6-1, the J gene TRBJ1-5; D may be TRBD1 (5 bases). CDR3 length: 13 amino acids. Germline loops: CDR1 MNHNS, CDR2 SASEGT. CDR3 in amino acids: CATSWGGNQPQHF. Here the CDR3 DNA reads TGTGCCACCAGTTGGGGGGGAAATCAGCCCCAGCATTTT.

The chain carries TRBV6-2 or TRBV6-3 and TRBJ2-3; 7 nucleotides match TRBD2. This CDR3 region has 19 residues. Germline V gene data show CDR1 as MNHEY and CDR2 as SVGEGT. V dropped 6 bases and J dropped 5; count of bases not matched to a gene: 23. The CDR3 loop is CASSRGGVIPGGRRDTQYF. CDR3 bases: TGTGCCAGCAGCCGAGGTGGGGTCATCCCGGGAGGTCGTCGAGATACGCAGTATTTT.